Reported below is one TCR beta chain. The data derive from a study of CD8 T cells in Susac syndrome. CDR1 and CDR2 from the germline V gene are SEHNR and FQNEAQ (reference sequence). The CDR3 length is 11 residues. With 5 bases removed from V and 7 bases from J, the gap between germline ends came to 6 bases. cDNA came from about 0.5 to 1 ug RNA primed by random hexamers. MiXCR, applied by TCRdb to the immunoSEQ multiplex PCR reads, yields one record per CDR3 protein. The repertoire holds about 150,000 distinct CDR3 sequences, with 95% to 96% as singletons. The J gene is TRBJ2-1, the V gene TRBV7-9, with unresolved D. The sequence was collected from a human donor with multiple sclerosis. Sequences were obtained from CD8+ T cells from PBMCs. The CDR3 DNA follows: TGTGCCAGCAGCGAGGCAAATGAGCAGTTCTTC. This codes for CASSEANEQFF.